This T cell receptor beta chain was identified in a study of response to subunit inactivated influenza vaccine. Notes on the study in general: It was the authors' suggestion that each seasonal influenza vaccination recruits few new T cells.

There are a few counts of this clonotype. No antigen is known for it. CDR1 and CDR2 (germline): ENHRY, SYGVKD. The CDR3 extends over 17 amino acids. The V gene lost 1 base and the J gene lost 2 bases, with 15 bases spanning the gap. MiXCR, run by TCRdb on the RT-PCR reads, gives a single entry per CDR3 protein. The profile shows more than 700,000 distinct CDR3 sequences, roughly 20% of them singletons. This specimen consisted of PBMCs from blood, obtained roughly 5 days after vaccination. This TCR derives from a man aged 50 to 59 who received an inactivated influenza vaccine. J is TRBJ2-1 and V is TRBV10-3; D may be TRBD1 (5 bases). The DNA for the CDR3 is TGTGCCATCAGTGAGTTGACGTGGCAGGGTCCCTACAATGAGCAGTTCTTC. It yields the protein CAISELTWQGPYNEQFF.